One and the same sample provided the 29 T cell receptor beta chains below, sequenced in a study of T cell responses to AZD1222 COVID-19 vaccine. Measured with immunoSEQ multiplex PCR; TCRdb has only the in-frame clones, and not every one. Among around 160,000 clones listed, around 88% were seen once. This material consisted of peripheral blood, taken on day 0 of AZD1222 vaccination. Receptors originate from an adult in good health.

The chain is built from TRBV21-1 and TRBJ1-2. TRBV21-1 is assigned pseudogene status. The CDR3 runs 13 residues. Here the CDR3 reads CASNPGGGNGYTF. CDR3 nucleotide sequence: TGTGCCAGCAATCCCGGCGGAGGGAACGGCTACACCTTC.

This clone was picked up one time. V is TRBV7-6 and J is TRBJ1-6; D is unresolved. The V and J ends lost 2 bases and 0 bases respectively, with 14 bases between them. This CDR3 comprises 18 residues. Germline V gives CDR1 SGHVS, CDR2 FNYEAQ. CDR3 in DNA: TGTGCCAGCAGCTTATTGATCGGACGGAGCTCCTATAATTCACCCCTCCACTTT. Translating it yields CASSLLIGRSSYNSPLHF.

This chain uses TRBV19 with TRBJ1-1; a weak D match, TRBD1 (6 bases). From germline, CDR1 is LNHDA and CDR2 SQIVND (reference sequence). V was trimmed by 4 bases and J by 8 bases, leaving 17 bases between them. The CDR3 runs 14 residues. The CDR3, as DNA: TGTGCCAGTAGTAGCCGACAGGTCCCTACGGAAGCTTTCTTT. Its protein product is CASSSRQVPTEAFF.

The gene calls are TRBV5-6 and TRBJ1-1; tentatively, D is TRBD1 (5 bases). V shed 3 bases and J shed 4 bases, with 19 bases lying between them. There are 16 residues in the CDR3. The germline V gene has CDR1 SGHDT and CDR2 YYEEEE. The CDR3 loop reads CASSWIGSARGTEAFF. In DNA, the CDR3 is TGTGCCAGCAGCTGGATTGGGTCAGCAAGGGGCACTGAAGCTTTCTTT.

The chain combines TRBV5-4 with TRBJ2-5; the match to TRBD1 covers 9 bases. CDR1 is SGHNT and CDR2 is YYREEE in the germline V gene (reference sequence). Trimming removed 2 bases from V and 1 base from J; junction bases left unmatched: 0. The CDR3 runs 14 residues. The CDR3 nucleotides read TGTGCCAGCAGCTTACAGGGGGCCCAAGAGACCCAGTACTTC. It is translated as CASSLQGAQETQYF. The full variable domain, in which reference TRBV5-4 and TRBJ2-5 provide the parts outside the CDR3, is ETGVTQSPTHLIKTRGQQVTLRCSSQSGHNTVSWYQQALGQGPQFIFQYYREEENGRGNFPPRFSGLQFPNYSSELNVNALELDDSALYLCASSLQGAQETQYFGPGTRLLVL.

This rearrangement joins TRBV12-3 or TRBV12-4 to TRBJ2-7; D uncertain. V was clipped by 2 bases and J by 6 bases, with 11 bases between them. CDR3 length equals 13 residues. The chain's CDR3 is CASSLWNSGEQYF. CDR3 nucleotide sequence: TGTGCCAGCAGTTTATGGAACAGTGGCGAGCAGTACTTC.

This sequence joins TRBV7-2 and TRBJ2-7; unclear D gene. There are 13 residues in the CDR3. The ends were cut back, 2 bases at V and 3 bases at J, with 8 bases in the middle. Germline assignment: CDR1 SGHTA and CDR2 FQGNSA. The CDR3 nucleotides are TGTGCCAGCAGCTTATTGATCAACTACGAGCAGTACTTC. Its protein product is CASSLLINYEQYF.

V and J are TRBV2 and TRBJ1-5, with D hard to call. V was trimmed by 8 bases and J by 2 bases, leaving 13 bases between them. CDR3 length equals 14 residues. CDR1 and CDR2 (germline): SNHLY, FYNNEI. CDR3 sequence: CASGLQDGNQPQHF. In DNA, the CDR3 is TGTGCCAGCGGCCTCCAAGACGGCAATCAGCCCCAGCATTTT.

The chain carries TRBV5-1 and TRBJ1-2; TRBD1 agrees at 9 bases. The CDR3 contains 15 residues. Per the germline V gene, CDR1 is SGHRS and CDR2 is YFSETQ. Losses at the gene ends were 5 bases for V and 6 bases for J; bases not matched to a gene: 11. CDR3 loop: CASSFTTGGADGYTF. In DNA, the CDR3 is TGCGCCAGCAGTTTTACGACAGGGGGAGCGGATGGCTACACCTTC.

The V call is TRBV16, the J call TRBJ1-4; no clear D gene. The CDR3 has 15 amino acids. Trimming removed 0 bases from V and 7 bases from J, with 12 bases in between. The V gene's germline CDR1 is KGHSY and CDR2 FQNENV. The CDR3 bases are TGTGCCAGCAGCCAATCGAGCAGGAGTGGTGAAAAACTGTTTTTT. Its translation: CASSQSSRSGEKLFF.

The CDR3 nucleotides are TGCGCCAGCAGCCAGGGGGCCGGGGGGTCACCGCATGGCTACACCTTC. It encodes CASSQGAGGSPHGYTF. The rearrangement links TRBV4-3 to TRBJ1-2; a possible D gene is TRBD1 (6 bases). The CDR3 consists of 16 residues. Per the germline V gene, CDR1 is LGHNA and CDR2 is YSLEER. Trimming removed 3 bases from V and 6 bases from J, with 20 bases in between.

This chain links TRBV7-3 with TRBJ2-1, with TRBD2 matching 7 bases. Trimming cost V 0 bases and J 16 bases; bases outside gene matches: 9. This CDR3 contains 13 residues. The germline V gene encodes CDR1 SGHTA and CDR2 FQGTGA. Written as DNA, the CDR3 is TGTGCCAGCAGCTTAACGGAACGGACTAGGCATTTCTTC. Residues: CASSLTERTRHFF.

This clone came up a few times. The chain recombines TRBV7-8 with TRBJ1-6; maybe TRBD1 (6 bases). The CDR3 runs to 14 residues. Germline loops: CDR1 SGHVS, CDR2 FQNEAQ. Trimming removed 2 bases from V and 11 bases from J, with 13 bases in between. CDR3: CASSLRLRGAPLHF. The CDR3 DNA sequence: TGTGCCAGCAGCTTAAGGCTCAGGGGTGCACCCCTCCACTTT. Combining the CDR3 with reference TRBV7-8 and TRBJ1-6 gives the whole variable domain GAGVSQSPRYKVAKRGQDVALRCDPISGHVSLFWYQQALGQGPEFLTYFQNEAQLDKSGLPSDRFFAERPEGSVSTLKIQRTQQEDSAVYLCASSLRLRGAPLHFGNGTRLTVT.

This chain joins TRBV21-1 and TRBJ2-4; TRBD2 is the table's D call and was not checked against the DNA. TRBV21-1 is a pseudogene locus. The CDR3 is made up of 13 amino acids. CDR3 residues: CASPPVAKNIQYF. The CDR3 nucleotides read TGTGCCAGCCCGCCGGTAGCCAAAAACATTCAGTACTTC.

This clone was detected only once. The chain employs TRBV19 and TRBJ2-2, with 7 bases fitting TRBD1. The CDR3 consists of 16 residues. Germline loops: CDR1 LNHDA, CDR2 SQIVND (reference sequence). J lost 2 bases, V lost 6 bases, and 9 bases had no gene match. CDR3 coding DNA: TGTGCCAGTAGGGTGGGGGACAGACTTAACACCGGGGAGCTGTTTTTT. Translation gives CASRVGDRLNTGELFF.

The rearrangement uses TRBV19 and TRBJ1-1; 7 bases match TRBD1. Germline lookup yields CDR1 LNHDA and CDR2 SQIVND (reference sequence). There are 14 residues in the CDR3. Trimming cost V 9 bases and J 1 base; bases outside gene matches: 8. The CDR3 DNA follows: TGTGCCAGCACAGGGGTGGCCTGGAACACTGAAGCTTTCTTT. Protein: CASTGVAWNTEAFF.

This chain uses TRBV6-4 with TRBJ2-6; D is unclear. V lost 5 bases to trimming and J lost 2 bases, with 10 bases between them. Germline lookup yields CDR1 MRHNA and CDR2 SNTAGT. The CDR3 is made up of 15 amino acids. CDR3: CASSNGLAGANVLTF. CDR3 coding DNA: TGTGCCAGCAGTAATGGCCTGGCTGGGGCCAACGTCCTGACTTTC.

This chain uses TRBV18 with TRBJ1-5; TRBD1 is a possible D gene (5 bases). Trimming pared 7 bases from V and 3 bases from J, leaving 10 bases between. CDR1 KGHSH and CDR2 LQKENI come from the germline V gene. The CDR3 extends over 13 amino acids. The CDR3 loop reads CASLGGYNQPQHF. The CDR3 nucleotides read TGTGCCAGCTTGGGGGGGTACAATCAGCCCCAGCATTTT.

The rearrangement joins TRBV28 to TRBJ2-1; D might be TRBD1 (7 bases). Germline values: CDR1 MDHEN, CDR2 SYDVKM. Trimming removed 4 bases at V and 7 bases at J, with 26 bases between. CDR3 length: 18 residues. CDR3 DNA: TGTGCCAGCAGTTCCCCAGGGGGGACGGCGACCATTAGGAATGAGCAGTTCTTC. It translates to CASSSPGGTATIRNEQFF.

CDR3 protein: CASSRGALTLGNTGELFF. In nucleotides, the CDR3 is TGTGCCAGCAGCCGGGGGGCGCTTACCCTTGGGAACACCGGGGAGCTGTTTTTT. The V gene is TRBV7-2, the J gene TRBJ2-2; a possible D gene is TRBD2 (7 bases). CDR1 SGHTA and CDR2 FQGNSA come from the germline V gene. This CDR3 has 18 amino acids. V lost 5 bases and J 1 base, leaving 20 bases between the germline ends.

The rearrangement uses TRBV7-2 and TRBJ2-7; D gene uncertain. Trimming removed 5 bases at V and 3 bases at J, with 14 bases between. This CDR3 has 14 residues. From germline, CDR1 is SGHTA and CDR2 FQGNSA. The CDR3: CASSTPPVVYEQYF. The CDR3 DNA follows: TGTGCCAGCAGCACCCCCCCGGTGGTCTACGAGCAGTACTTC.

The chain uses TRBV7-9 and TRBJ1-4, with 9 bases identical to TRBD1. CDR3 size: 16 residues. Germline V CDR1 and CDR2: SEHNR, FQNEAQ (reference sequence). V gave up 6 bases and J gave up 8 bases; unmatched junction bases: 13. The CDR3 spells CASSRPGTGQEEKLFF. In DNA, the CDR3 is TGTGCCAGCAGTCGTCCCGGGACAGGGCAGGAGGAAAAACTGTTTTTT.

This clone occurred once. CDR3 bases: TGTGCCAGCAGCTTAGGGTCAAGGGTCATGAACACTGAAGCTTTCTTT. Translation gives CASSLGSRVMNTEAFF. The chain joins TRBV7-2 to TRBJ1-1; D gene ambiguous. The CDR3 has 16 residues. CDR1 is SGHTA, CDR2 FQGNSA, per germline. V was trimmed by 1 base and J by 0 bases, leaving 12 bases between them.

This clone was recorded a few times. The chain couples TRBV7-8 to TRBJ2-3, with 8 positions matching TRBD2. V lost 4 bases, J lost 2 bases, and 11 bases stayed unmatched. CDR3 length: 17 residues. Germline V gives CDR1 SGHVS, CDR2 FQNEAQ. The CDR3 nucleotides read TGTGCCAGCAGCTCAAAGGGGTCGGGGGGGGTCACAGATACGCAGTATTTT. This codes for CASSSKGSGGVTDTQYF.

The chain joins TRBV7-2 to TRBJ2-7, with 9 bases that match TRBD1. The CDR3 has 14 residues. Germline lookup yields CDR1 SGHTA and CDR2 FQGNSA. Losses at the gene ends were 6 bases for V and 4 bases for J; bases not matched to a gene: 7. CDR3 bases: TGTGCCAGCAGTTACGGGACAGGGTGGTACGAGCAGTACTTC. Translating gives CASSYGTGWYEQYF.

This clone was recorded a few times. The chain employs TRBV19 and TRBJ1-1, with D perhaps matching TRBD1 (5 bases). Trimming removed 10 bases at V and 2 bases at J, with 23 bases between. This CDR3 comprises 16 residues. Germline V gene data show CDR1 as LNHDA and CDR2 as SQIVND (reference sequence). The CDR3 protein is CATPTRVADENTEAFF. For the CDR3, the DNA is TGTGCCACTCCAACCAGGGTTGCAGATGAAAACACTGAAGCTTTCTTT.

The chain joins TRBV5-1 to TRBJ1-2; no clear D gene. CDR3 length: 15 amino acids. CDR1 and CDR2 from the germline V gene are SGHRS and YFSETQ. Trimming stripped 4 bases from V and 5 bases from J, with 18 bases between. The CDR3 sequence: CASSPNFPGRYGYTF. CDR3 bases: TGCGCCAGCAGCCCTAACTTTCCCGGGAGGTATGGCTACACCTTC.

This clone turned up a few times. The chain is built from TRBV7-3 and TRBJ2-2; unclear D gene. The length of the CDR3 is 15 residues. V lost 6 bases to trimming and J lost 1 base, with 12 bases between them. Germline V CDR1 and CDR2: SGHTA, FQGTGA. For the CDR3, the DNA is TGTGCCAGCAGGGCCCCGGGCAGGAACACCGGGGAGCTGTTTTTT. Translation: CASRAPGRNTGELFF.

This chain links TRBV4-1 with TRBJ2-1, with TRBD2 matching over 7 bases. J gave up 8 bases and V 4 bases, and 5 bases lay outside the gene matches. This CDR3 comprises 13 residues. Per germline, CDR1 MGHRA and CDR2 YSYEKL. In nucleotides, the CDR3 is TGCGCCAGCAGCCCCACGCGGGAGTATGAGCAGTTCTTC. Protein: CASSPTREYEQFF.